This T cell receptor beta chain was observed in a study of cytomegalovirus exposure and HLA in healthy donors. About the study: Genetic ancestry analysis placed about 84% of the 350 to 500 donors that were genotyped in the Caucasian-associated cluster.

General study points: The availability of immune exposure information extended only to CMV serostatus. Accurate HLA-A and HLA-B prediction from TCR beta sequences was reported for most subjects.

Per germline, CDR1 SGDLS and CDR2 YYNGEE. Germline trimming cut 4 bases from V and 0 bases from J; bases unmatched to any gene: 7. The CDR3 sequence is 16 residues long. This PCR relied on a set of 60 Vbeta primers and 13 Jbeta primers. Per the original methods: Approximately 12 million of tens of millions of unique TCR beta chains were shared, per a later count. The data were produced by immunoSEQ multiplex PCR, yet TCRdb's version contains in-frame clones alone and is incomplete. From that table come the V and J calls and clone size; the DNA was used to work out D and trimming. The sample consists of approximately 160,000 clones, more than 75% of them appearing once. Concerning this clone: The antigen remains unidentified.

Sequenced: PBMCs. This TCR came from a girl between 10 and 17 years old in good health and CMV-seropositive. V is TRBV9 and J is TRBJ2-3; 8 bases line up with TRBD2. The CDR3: CASSSHSGASTDTQYF. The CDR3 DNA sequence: TGTGCCAGCAGCTCACATAGCGGGGCTAGCACAGATACGCAGTATTTT. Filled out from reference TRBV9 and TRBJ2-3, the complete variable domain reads DSGVTQTPKHLITATGQRVTLRCSPRSGDLSVYWYQQSLDQGLQFLIQYYNGEERAKGNILERFSAQQFPDLHSELNLSSLELGDSALYFCASSSHSGASTDTQYFGPGTRLTVL.